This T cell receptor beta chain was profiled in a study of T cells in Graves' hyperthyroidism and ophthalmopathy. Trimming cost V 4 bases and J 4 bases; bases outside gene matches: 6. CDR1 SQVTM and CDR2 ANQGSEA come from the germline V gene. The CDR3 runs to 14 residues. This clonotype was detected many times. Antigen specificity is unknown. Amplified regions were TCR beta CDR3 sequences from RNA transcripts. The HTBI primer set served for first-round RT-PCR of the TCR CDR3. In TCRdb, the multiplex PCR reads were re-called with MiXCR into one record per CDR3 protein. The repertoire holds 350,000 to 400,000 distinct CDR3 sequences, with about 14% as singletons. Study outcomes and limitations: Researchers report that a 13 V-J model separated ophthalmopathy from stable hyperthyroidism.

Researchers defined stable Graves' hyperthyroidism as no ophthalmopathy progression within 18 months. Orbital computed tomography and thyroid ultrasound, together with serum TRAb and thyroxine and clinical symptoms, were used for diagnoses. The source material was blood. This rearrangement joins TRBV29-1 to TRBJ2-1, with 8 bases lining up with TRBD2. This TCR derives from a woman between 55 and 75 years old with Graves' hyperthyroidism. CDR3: CSVGLLAGYNEQFF. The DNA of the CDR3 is TGCAGCGTTGGTTTGCTAGCGGGTTACAATGAGCAGTTCTTC.